The 10 T cell receptor beta chains below all came from one sample that was sequenced in a study of blood T cell repertoires in COVID-19. Assay: immunoSEQ multiplex PCR; the TCRdb copy retains only in-frame clones and omits some. The data show roughly 400,000 clones, 88% seen once. Sequenced sample: PBMCs or T cells enriched from blood (not recorded which). All receptors derive from a woman between 18 and 29 years old who had been exposed to COVID-19.

This clone was seen just once. The gene calls are TRBV10-3 and TRBJ2-1; tentative D call: TRBD1 (6 bases). V was cut by 3 bases and J by 1 base, with 13 bases left in between. Looked up from germline, CDR1 is ENHRY and CDR2 is SYGVKD. The CDR3 runs 16 residues. The CDR3 spells CAISDPSGHSYNEQFF. The CDR3 nucleotides are TGTGCCATCAGTGATCCATCGGGACATTCCTACAATGAGCAGTTCTTC.

As to this clone: The junction differs from germline at one of its ends, possibly a read error. The chain links TRBV10-2 to TRBJ2-7, with 10 positions matching TRBD2. The V gene's germline CDR1 is WSHSY and CDR2 SAAADI. The CDR3 is 14 amino acids. The CDR3 here is CASTERGGAYEQYF. The CDR3 nucleotides are TGCGCCAGCACTGAGCGGGGGGGAGCCTACGAGCAGTACTTC.

The chain has TRBV5-4 and TRBJ2-5; D is ambiguous. The V end was cut by 1 base, the J end by 6 bases, with 10 bases between. CDR1 SGHNT and CDR2 YYREEE come from the germline V gene (reference sequence). The CDR3 totals 13 residues. The CDR3 is CASSLSAEKTQYF. The CDR3 DNA sequence: TGTGCCAGCAGCTTGTCTGCGGAGAAGACCCAGTACTTC.

This clone was detected a few times. V gene TRBV3-1 (or the pseudogene TRBV3-2) combines with J gene TRBJ1-1; unclear D gene. V lost 3 bases and J lost 1, with 6 bases in between. Germline CDR1 and CDR2: LGHDT and YNNKEL (reference sequence). The CDR3 runs to 13 residues. The CDR3 spells CASSHAGNTEAFF. In nucleotides, the CDR3 is TGTGCCAGCAGCCACGCAGGGAACACTGAAGCTTTCTTT.

This clone appeared a single time. V usage is TRBV5-1 and J usage is TRBJ2-1; 12 bases match TRBD2. The CDR3 is 16 residues long. CDR1 is SGHRS and CDR2 is YFSETQ in the germline V gene. V shed 2 bases and J 8 bases; nucleotides not matched to a gene: 8. The CDR3 region is CASSLRLAGVFDEQFF. The CDR3 coding sequence is TGCGCCAGCAGCTTACGACTAGCGGGAGTTTTCGATGAGCAGTTCTTC.

This clone was observed once. The chain recombines TRBV13 with TRBJ1-2; D uncertain. The V and J ends lost 2 bases and 1 base respectively, with 2 bases between them. The CDR3 covers 12 residues. Germline CDR1 PRHDT, CDR2 FYEKMQ (reference sequence). The CDR3 sequence is CASSLHNYGYTF. CDR3 sequence (DNA): TGTGCCAGCAGCTTACATAACTATGGCTACACCTTC.

This clone was recorded only once. J is TRBJ2-3 and V is TRBV5-4; D uncertain. This CDR3 contains 16 residues. CDR1 and CDR2 (germline): SGHNT, YYREEE (reference sequence). V gave up 0 bases and J gave up 1 base, with 12 bases separating them. The CDR3 nucleotides are TGTGCCAGCAGCTTGGCAGCAGGTCCCGGCACAGATACGCAGTATTTT. Translated, it gives CASSLAAGPGTDTQYF.

This clone has just one count. The chain couples TRBV28 to TRBJ1-3; a possible D gene is TRBD1 (6 bases). The V gene lost 5 bases and the J gene lost 4 bases, with 9 bases spanning the gap. Germline assignment: CDR1 MDHEN and CDR2 SYDVKM. This CDR3 contains 13 residues. CDR3 nucleotides: TGTGCCAGCAGTCGGACAGCCGGAAACACCATATATTTT. It encodes CASSRTAGNTIYF. Complete variable domain (other parts from reference TRBV28 and TRBJ1-3): DVKVTQSSRYLVKRTGEKVFLECVQDMDHENMFWYRQDPGLGLRLIYFSYDVKMKEKGDIPEGYSVSREKKERFSLILESASTNQTSMYLCASSRTAGNTIYFGEGSWLTVV.

This clone was seen once. The chain is built from TRBV28 and TRBJ2-5; TRBD1 matches 8 bases. Germline loops: CDR1 MDHEN, CDR2 SYDVKM. The junction had 11 bases not matched to a gene; V was cut back by 9 bases and J by 5 bases. The CDR3 runs 14 residues. CDR3: CASGGQGATETQYF. CDR3 sequence (DNA): TGTGCCAGTGGTGGTCAGGGGGCGACGGAGACCCAGTACTTC.

V usage is TRBV7-9 and J usage is TRBJ1-5; TRBD1 agrees at 10 bases. Looked up from germline, CDR1 is SEHNR and CDR2 is FQNEAQ (reference sequence). V shed 5 bases, J shed 5 bases, and the junction held 6 bases outside the gene matches. The CDR3 totals 15 residues. The CDR3 DNA sequence: TGTGCCAGCAGCGCCGGGACAGGGGTCGATCAGCCCCAGCATTTT. The encoded protein is CASSAGTGVDQPQHF.